The clone carrying this T cell receptor (beta chain) was counted at least ten times. Its antigen is unidentified. RNA transcripts were the template for amplifying TCR beta CDR3 regions. An initial round of RT-PCR targeting the TCR CDR3 relied on the HTBI primer set. Each CDR3 protein gets one entry after TCRdb re-called the multiplex PCR reads with MiXCR. This sample has nearly 250,000 distinct CDR3 sequences; about 16% occur once, and the top ten carry around 26%. The data derive from a study of T cells in Graves' hyperthyroidism and ophthalmopathy. The overall study: At the time of initial diagnosis and before any treatment, peripheral blood was collected. Study results and caveats: Model predictions of ophthalmopathy came a median approximately 6 months before onset.

Deletions cut 9 bases from V and 0 bases from J, with 9 bases between. Per the germline V gene, CDR1 is ENHRY and CDR2 is SYGVKD. This CDR3 has 12 residues. The chain joins TRBV10-3 to TRBJ2-7, with D tentatively TRBD1 (6 bases). This TCR derives from a young woman with Graves' ophthalmopathy. Sample: blood. In DNA form, the CDR3 reads TGTGCCATAACAGGGAGCTCCTACGAGCAGTACTTC. It translates to CAITGSSYEQYF.